This T cell receptor beta chain is drawn from a study of blood T cell repertoires in COVID-19. Study information: COVID-19 samples collected from the United States, Italy and Spain covered acute and convalescent phases.

Contact with a PCR-confirmed or clinician-diagnosed COVID-19 case occurred within 2 weeks of entry. Per the original methods: Estimated nucleated cell counts came from reference gene primer amplification. Libraries were prepared by immunoSEQ multiplex PCR; TCRdb keeps only in-frame clonotypes and omits some of them. V and J calls and clone size are as listed in that table; D and trimming were resolved from the DNA. The data hold hundreds of thousands of clones, with under 90% observed a single time. V shed 4 bases, J shed 1 base, and the junction held 9 bases outside the gene matches. Looked up from germline, CDR1 is SGHDT and CDR2 is YYEEEE. The CDR3 loop spans 16 amino acids.

The chain has TRBV5-6 and TRBJ2-7; 9 bases map to TRBD1. This clonotype was sampled from a woman aged 45 to 65 who had been exposed to COVID-19. The sequenced material came from PBMCs or T cells enriched from blood (not recorded which). CDR3 sequence reads: CASSVPRDRDSYEQYF. As DNA, the CDR3 is TGTGCCAGCAGCGTCCCGAGGGACAGGGATTCCTACGAGCAGTACTTC.